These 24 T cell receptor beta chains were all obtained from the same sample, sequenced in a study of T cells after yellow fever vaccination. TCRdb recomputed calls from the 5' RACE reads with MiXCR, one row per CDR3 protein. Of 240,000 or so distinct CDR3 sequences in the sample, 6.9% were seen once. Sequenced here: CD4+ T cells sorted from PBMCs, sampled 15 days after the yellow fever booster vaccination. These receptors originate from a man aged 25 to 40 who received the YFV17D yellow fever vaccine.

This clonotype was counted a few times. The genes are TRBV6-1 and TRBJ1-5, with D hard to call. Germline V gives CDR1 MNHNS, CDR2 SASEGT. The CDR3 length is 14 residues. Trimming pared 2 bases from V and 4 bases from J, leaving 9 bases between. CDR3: CASSEFSGNQPQHF. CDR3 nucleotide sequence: TGTGCCAGCAGTGAATTTTCGGGGAATCAGCCCCAGCATTTT.

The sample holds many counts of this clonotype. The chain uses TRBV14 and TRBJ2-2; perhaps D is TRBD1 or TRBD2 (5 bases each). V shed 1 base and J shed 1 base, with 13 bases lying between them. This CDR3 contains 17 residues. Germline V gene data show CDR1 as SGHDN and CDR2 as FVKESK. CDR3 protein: CASSQGWDQRNTGELFF. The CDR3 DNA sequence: TGTGCCAGCAGCCAAGGGTGGGACCAACGGAACACCGGGGAGCTGTTTTTT. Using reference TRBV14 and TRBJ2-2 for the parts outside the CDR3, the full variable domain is EAGVTQFPSHSVIEKGQTVTLRCDPISGHDNLYWYRRVMGKEIKFLLHFVKESKQDESGMPNNRFLAERTGGTYSTLKVQPAELEDSGVYFCASSQGWDQRNTGELFFGEGSRLTVL.

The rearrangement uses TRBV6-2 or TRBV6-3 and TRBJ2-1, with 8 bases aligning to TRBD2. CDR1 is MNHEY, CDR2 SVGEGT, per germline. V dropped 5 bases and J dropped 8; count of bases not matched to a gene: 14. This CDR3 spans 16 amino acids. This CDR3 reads CASSLRTSGYRYEQFF. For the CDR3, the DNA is TGTGCCAGCAGTCTTCGCACTAGCGGATATCGCTATGAGCAGTTCTTC.

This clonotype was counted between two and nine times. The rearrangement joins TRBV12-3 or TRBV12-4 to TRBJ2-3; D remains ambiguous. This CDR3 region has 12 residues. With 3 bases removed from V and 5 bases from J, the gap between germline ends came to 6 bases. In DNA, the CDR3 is TGTGCCAGCAGTTTGAAAGGAGATACGCAGTATTTT. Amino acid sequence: CASSLKGDTQYF.

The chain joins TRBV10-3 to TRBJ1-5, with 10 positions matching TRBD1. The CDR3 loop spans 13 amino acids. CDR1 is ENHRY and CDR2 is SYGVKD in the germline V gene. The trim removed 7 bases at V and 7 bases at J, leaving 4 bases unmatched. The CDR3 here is CAIMGDRGQPQHF. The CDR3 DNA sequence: TGTGCCATCATGGGGGACAGGGGCCAGCCCCAGCATTTT.

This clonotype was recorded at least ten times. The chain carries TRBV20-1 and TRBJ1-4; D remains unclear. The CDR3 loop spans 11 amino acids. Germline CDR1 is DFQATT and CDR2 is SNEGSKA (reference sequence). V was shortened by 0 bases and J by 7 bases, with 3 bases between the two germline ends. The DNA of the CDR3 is TGCAGTGCTAGAGATAGTGAAAAACTGTTTTTT. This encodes CSARDSEKLFF.

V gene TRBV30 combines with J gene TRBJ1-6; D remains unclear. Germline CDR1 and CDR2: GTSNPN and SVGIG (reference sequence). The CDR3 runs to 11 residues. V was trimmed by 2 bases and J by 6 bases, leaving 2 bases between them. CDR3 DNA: TGTGCCTGGAGTAGTAATTCACCCCTCCACTTT. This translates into CAWSSNSPLHF.

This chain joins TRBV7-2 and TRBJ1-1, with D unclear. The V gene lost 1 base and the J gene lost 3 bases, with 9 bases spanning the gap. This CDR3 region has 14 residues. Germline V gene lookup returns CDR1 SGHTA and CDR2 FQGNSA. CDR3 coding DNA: TGTGCCAGCAGCTTAGTCCCGCGGGACACTGAAGCTTTCTTT. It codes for CASSLVPRDTEAFF.

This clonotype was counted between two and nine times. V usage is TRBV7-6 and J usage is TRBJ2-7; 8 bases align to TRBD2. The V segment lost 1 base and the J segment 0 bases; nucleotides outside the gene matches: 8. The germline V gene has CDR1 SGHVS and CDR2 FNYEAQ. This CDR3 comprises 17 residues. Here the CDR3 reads CASSLGVAGGPSYEQYF. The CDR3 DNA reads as TGTGCCAGCAGCTTAGGCGTGGCGGGAGGTCCCTCCTACGAGCAGTACTTC. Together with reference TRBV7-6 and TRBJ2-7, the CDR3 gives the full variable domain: GAGVSQSPRYKVTKRGQDVALRCDPISGHVSLYWYRQALGQGPEFLTYFNYEAQQDKSGLPNDRFSAERPEGSISTLTIQRTEQRDSAMYRCASSLGVAGGPSYEQYFGPGTRLTVT.

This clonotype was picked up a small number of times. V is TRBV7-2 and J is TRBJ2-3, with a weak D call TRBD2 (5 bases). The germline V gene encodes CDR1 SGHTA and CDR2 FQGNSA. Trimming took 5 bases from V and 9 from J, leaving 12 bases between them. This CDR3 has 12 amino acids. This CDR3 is CASSQTPGTQYF. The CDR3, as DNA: TGTGCCAGCAGCCAAACTCCGGGGACGCAGTATTTT.

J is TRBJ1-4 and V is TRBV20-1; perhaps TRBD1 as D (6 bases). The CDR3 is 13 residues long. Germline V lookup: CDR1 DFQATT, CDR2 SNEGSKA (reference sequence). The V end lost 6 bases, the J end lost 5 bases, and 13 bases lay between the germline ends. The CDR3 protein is CSAGTRPNEKLFF. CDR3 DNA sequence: TGCAGTGCCGGGACAAGACCAAATGAAAAACTGTTTTTT.

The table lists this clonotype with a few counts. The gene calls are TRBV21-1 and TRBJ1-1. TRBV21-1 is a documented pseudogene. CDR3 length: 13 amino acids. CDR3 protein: CASSNVVDTEAFF. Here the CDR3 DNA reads TGTGCCAGCAGCAATGTGGTAGACACTGAAGCTTTCTTT.

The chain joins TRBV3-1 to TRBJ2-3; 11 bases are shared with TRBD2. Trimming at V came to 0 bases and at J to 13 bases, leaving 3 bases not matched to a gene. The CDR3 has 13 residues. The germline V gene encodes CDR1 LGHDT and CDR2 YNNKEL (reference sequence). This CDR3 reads CASSQEASGRKYF. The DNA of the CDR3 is TGTGCCAGCAGCCAAGAGGCTAGCGGGAGGAAGTATTTT.

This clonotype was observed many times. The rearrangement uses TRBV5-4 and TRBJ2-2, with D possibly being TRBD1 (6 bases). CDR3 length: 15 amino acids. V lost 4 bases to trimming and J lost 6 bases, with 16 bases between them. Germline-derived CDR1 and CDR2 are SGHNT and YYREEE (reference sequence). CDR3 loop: CASSTQGLRPGELFF. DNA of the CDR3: TGTGCCAGCAGCACACAGGGATTACGGCCCGGGGAGCTGTTTTTT.

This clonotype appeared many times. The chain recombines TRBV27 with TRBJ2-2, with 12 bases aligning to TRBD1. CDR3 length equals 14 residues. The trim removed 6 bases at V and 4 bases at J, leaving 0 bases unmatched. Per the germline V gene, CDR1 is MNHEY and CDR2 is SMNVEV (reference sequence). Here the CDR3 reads CASRGQGATGELFF. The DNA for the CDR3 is TGTGCCAGCAGGGGACAGGGGGCCACCGGGGAGCTGTTTTTT.

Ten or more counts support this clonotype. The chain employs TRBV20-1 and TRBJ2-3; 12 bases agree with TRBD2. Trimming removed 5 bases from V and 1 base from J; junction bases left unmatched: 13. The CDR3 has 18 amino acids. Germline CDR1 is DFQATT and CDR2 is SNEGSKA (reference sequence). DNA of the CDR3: TGCAGTGCTTATTCACCTAGCGGGAGGGGATGGGGCACAGATACGCAGTATTTT. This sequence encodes CSAYSPSGRGWGTDTQYF.

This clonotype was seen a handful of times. The CDR3 spells CASRRQGGSTGELFF. CDR3 bases: TGTGCCAGCAGACGACAGGGTGGAAGCACCGGGGAGCTGTTTTTT. The rearrangement links TRBV3-1 to TRBJ2-2; 7 bases are a match to TRBD1. V gave up 6 bases and J gave up 4 bases; unmatched junction bases: 8. The CDR3 runs to 15 residues. Germline CDR1 is LGHDT and CDR2 is YNNKEL (reference sequence).

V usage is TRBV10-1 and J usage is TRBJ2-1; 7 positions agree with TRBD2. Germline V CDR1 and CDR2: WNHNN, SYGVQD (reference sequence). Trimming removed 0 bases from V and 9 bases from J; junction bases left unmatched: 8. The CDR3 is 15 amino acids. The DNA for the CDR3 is TGCGCCAGCAGTGAGTCCGGCGCGGGAGTTGGTGAGCAGTTCTTC. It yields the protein CASSESGAGVGEQFF.

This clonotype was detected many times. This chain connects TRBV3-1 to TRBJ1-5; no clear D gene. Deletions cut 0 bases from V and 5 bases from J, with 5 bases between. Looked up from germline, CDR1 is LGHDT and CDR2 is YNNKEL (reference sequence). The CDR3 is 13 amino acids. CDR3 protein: CASSQDRDQPQHF. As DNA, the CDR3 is TGTGCCAGCAGCCAAGATCGAGATCAGCCCCAGCATTTT.

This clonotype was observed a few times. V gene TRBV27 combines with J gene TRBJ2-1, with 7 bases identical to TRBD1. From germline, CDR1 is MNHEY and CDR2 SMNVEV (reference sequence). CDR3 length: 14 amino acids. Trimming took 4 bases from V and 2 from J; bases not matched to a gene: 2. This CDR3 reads CASSSGQTYNEQFF. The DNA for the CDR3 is TGTGCCAGCAGTTCGGGACAGACCTACAATGAGCAGTTCTTC.

This chain's CDR3 is CASSNPGQGWNTEAFF. CDR3 in DNA: TGTGCCAGCAGCAATCCGGGACAGGGATGGAACACTGAAGCTTTCTTT. The chain links TRBV7-9 to TRBJ1-1; 9 bases are shared with TRBD1. Germline trimming cut 5 bases from V and 1 base from J; bases unmatched to any gene: 8. The germline CDR1 and CDR2 sequences are SEHNR and FQNEAQ (reference sequence). The CDR3 has 16 residues.

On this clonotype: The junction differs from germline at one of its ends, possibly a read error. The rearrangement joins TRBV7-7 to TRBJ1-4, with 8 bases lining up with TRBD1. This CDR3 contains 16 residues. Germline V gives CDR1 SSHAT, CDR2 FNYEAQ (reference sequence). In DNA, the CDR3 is TGTGCTAGCAGCTTGGGATTGGACAGGGATAATGAAAAACTGTTTTTT. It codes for CASSLGLDRDNEKLFF.

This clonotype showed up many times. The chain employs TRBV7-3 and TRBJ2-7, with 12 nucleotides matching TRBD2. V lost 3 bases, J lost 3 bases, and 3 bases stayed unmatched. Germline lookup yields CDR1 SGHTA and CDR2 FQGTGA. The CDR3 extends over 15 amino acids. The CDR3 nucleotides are TGTGCCAGCAGCTTCGGACTAGCGGGAAGCTACGAGCAGTACTTC. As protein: CASSFGLAGSYEQYF.

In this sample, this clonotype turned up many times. The DNA for the CDR3 is TGCGCCAGCAGCTTGCCTGGACTCCGTAGAGCAGATACGCAGTATTTT. This translates into CASSLPGLRRADTQYF. The chain has TRBV5-1 and TRBJ2-3; D is perhaps TRBD2 (5 bases). CDR3 length equals 16 residues. Trimming cost V 1 base and J 4 bases, with 16 bases left between them. Per the germline V gene, CDR1 is SGHRS and CDR2 is YFSETQ.